Shown below are 9 T cell receptor beta chains from a single sample sequenced in a study of T cell responses to AZD1222 COVID-19 vaccine. The table came from immunoSEQ multiplex PCR; TCRdb's copy has only in-frame clones and leaves some out. The table lists about 210,000 clones, approximately 94% of them singletons. This material consisted of peripheral blood, taken 28 days after the second dose of the MenACWY control vaccine. These receptor sequences come from an adult who received the MenACWY meningococcal vaccine as a control.

This clone was seen just once. The chain has TRBV7-6 and TRBJ2-7, with 7 bases aligning to TRBD2. CDR3 size: 18 residues. CDR1 is SGHVS, CDR2 FNYEAQ, per germline. V gave up 5 bases and J gave up 3 bases; unmatched junction bases: 19. CDR3 protein: CASSASPSGNLRNYEQYF. The CDR3 DNA is TGTGCCAGCAGCGCAAGCCCCAGCGGGAACCTAAGAAACTACGAGCAGTACTTC.

The chain recombines TRBV3-1 (or the pseudogene TRBV3-2) with TRBJ1-3, with D unresolved. This CDR3 region has 15 residues. CDR1 is LGHDT, CDR2 YNNKEL, per germline (reference sequence). V was shortened by 4 bases and J by 0 bases, with 10 bases between the two germline ends. CDR3 DNA: TGTGCCAGCAGCCGAGAAGGATACTCTGGAAACACCATATATTTT. Its protein product is CASSREGYSGNTIYF.

The rearrangement links TRBV4-1 to TRBJ2-3, with 10 bases that match TRBD2. The CDR3 consists of 13 residues. The germline V gene has CDR1 MGHRA and CDR2 YSYEKL. With V trimmed by 8 bases and J by 4 bases, 3 bases remained unmatched. The CDR3 DNA reads as TGCGCCAGCTCGAGCGGGGGGGCAGATACGCAGTATTTT. The encoded protein is CASSSGGADTQYF.

The chain couples TRBV6-1 to TRBJ2-7; 7 bases map to TRBD1. There are 16 residues in the CDR3. The germline gives CDR1 MNHNS, CDR2 SASEGT. The junction had 10 bases not matched to a gene; V was cut back by 2 bases and J by 3 bases. CDR3 DNA sequence: TGTGCCAGCAGTGAATTCCTAGGGGGCCAAGTCTACGAGCAGTACTTC. It is translated as CASSEFLGGQVYEQYF.

A remark on this clone: The junction and the germline gene differ at one end; a read error may be behind it. The V call is TRBV27, the J call TRBJ2-7, with D possibly being TRBD1 (6 bases). The length of the CDR3 is 12 residues. In germline, CDR1 is MNHEY, CDR2 SMNVEV (reference sequence). As DNA, the CDR3 is TGTGCCAGCAGTTGGGGGACACGGGACCTTAACTTC. This translates into CASSWGTRDLNF.

J is TRBJ1-5 and V is TRBV12-2; the tabulated D call, TRBD1, remains unverified against the DNA. TRBV12-2 is reported as a pseudogene. The CDR3 extends over 15 amino acids. CDR3 DNA: TGTGCAAGTCGCCATCAAGGGACAGTGCATCAGCCCCAGCATTTT. It specifies CASRHQGTVHQPQHF.

J is TRBJ2-7 and V is TRBV9; D may correspond to TRBD1 or TRBD2 (5 bases each). The V and J ends lost 4 bases and 2 bases respectively, with 13 bases between them. The CDR3 is made up of 14 amino acids. The germline CDR1 and CDR2 sequences are SGDLS and YYNGEE. CDR3: CASSPPWDPYEQYF. In DNA, the CDR3 is TGTGCCAGCAGCCCACCTTGGGACCCCTACGAGCAGTACTTC.

CDR3 amino acids: CASSPTGATGEKLFF. CDR3 in DNA: TGTGCCAGCAGCCCTACAGGGGCCACTGGGGAAAAACTGTTTTTT. The rearrangement uses TRBV7-3 and TRBJ1-4; 7 bases are a match to TRBD1. Germline lookup yields CDR1 SGHTA and CDR2 FQGTGA. CDR3 size: 15 residues. V lost 5 bases to trimming and J lost 8 bases; unmatched junction nucleotides: 11.

The chain links TRBV3-1 (or the pseudogene TRBV3-2) to TRBJ2-5; tentative D call: TRBD2 (6 bases). Germline V CDR1 and CDR2: LGHDT, YNNKEL (reference sequence). The CDR3 length is 13 residues. V dropped 4 bases and J dropped 5 bases, with 11 bases sitting between them. The CDR3 loop is CASSRRAEETQYF. CDR3 coding DNA: TGTGCCAGCAGCCGGAGGGCCGAGGAGACCCAGTACTTC.